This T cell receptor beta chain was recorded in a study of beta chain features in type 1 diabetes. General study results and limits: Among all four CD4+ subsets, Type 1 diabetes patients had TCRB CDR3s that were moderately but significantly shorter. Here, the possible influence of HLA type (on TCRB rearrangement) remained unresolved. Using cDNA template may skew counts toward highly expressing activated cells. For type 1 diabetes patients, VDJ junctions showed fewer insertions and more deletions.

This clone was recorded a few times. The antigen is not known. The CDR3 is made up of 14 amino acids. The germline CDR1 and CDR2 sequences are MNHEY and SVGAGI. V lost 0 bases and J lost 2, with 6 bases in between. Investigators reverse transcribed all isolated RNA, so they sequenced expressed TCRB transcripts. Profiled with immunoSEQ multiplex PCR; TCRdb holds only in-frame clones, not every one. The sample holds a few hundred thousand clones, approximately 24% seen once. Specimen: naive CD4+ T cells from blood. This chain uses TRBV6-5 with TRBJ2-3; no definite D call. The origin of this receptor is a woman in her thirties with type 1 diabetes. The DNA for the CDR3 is TGTGCCAGCAGTTACTCTAGCCCCACAGATACGCAGTATTTT. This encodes CASSYSSPTDTQYF.